This T cell receptor beta chain came from a study of post-analysis software for immune sequencing data. Study-level background: Multiple sclerosis in the patients followed relapsing-remitting, secondary progressive and progressive-relapsing courses.

Libraries were made from TCR beta cDNA, and they carried unique molecular identifiers. One entry per CDR3 protein results from TCRdb running MiXCR on the PCR reads. The sample has about 760,000 distinct CDR3 sequences; roughly 27% are singletons. Study-wide points: Several TRBV segments (TRBV5-6, TRBV5-1 and TRBV20-1 among them) occurred more frequently in patients than in controls. A significant reduction in normalized Chao1 diversity was observed in multiple sclerosis patients versus controls. Samples from one preparation batch, clustered by F measure, grouped strongly together.

A note on this clonotype: The target antigen is unknown.

CDR3 length equals 14 residues. The germline gives CDR1 MDHEN, CDR2 SYDVKM. Trimming took 8 bases from V and 7 from J, leaving 21 bases between them. Source material: blood. The sequence derives from a girl aged 5-17 years with multiple sclerosis. V usage is TRBV28 and J usage is TRBJ2-7; D may be TRBD2 (7 bases). CDR3 in DNA: TGTGCCAGCGGGATGACGGGGGGCCGGGGTGAGCAGTACTTC. Its protein product is CASGMTGGRGEQYF.